The following is a T cell receptor (beta chain) sequence with its context. Its cognate antigen is unknown. Only cases whose brain tissue showed the highest T cell transcript signatures were sequenced. Before surgery, patients took at least one anti-epileptic drug. These data are taken from a study of brain T cells in children with intractable seizures. Broader study findings: Clones missing pre-surgery may reflect undersampling of that blood sample. Viral specificity was inferred only from CDR3 similarity; HCMV serostatus was unknown.

The trim removed 4 bases at V and 5 bases at J, leaving 9 bases unmatched. Germline-derived CDR1 and CDR2 are SGHAT and FQNNGV. This CDR3 has 17 residues. TCRdb's table, derived via immunoSEQ multiplex PCR, lists solely in-frame clones and lacks some. Of 60,000 to 65,000 clones listed, roughly 95% are singletons. The chain recombines TRBV11-2 with TRBJ2-1, with 12 positions matching TRBD2. The sample here was peripheral blood, taken at surgery. This clonotype was obtained from a boy in the first two years of life with focal cortical dysplasia and intractable seizures. The CDR3 sequence is CASSSGQLAGGHNEQFF. CDR3 DNA sequence: TGTGCCAGCAGCTCGGGACAACTAGCGGGAGGTCACAATGAGCAGTTCTTC.